These 29 T cell receptor beta chains originate from one sample sequenced in a study of shared clonotypes between healthy human individuals. Libraries were prepared by immunoSEQ multiplex PCR; TCRdb keeps only in-frame clonotypes and omits some of them. Here the sample spans around 2.5 million clones, 93% being singletons. The sample taken for sequencing was naive CD4+ T cells from PBMCs. Subset here: CD45RA+ positively selected. Receptors originate from a man in his late teens or twenties in good health. Some clones in this sample may be carry-over from other donors' samples.

This clone was seen just once. The chain combines TRBV28 with TRBJ1-1, with D unresolved. The CDR3 runs 15 residues. V was cut by 5 bases and J by 7 bases, with 20 bases left in between. CDR1 and CDR2 (germline): MDHEN, SYDVKM. This CDR3 is CASSQATRTIDEAFF. The CDR3 nucleotides are TGTGCCAGCAGTCAAGCAACCCGGACCATAGATGAAGCTTTCTTT.

Turning to this clone: Other DNA sequences within the sample encode an identical CDR3. This rearrangement joins TRBV7-3 to TRBJ1-2, with 8 bases identical to TRBD1. CDR3 length: 13 residues. The junction had 3 bases not matched to a gene; V was cut back by 5 bases and J by 4 bases. Per germline, CDR1 SGHTA and CDR2 FQGTGA. In nucleotides, the CDR3 is TGTGCCAGCAGCCAAGGACAGGGCTATGGCTACACCTTC. It translates to CASSQGQGYGYTF.

This clone has a single count. J is TRBJ2-3 and V is TRBV5-6, with D perhaps matching TRBD2 (6 bases). This CDR3 spans 15 amino acids. V was pared by 2 bases and J by 1 base, with 11 bases between. Germline lookup yields CDR1 SGHDT and CDR2 YYEEEE. The DNA for the CDR3 is TGTGCCAGCAGCTTTACCAGACTAGGCACAGATACGCAGTATTTT. Translating it yields CASSFTRLGTDTQYF.

The V gene is TRBV6-4, the J gene TRBJ2-3; tentatively, D is TRBD2 (5 bases). The CDR3 spans 16 residues. Trimming removed 3 bases from V and 4 bases from J, with 17 bases in between. The germline gives CDR1 MRHNA, CDR2 SNTAGT. The CDR3 sequence: CASSEELGIGADTQYF. The CDR3 DNA sequence: TGTGCCAGCAGTGAGGAGCTGGGAATCGGGGCAGATACGCAGTATTTT.

The genes are TRBV19 and TRBJ1-2; TRBD1 aligns across 12 bases. J lost 2 bases, V lost 6 bases, and 4 bases had no gene match. The CDR3 covers 15 residues. Germline CDR1 is LNHDA and CDR2 is SQIVND (reference sequence). The CDR3 DNA reads TGTGCCAGTAGCTTCGGGACAGGGGGCAACTATGGCTACACCTTC. It encodes CASSFGTGGNYGYTF.

The CDR3: CASSLAKNNDKQYF. In DNA, the CDR3 is TGTGCCAGCAGCTTAGCTAAGAACAACGACAAGCAGTACTTC. This chain uses TRBV7-9 with TRBJ2-7, with D hard to call. Germline CDR1 and CDR2: SEHNR and FQNEAQ (reference sequence). The CDR3 spans 14 residues. V lost 0 bases and J 8 bases, leaving 14 bases between the germline ends.

The V and J genes are TRBV18 and TRBJ2-3, with 11 bases matching TRBD2. The CDR3 spans 18 residues. The germline V gene encodes CDR1 KGHSH and CDR2 LQKENI. Unmatched junction bases numbered 12, after V lost 6 bases and J lost 1 base. The CDR3 spells CASSQGVLAGVRTDTQYF. For the CDR3, the DNA is TGTGCCAGCTCTCAGGGAGTACTAGCGGGAGTCCGCACAGATACGCAGTATTTT. The full variable domain, its missing parts supplied by reference TRBV18 and TRBJ2-3, is NAGVMQNPRHLVRRRGQEARLRCSPMKGHSHVYWYRQLPEEGLKFMVYLQKENIIDESGMPKERFSAEFPKEGPSILRIQQVVRGDSAAYFCASSQGVLAGVRTDTQYFGPGTRLTVL.

The genes are TRBV10-1 and TRBJ1-5; 8 bases agree with TRBD1. V was pared by 6 bases and J by 3 bases, with 10 bases of the junction left unmatched. Germline V gene lookup returns CDR1 WNHNN and CDR2 SYGVQD (reference sequence). The length of the CDR3 is 16 residues. In nucleotides, the CDR3 is TGCGCCAGCAGCAGGACAGGGAGTAGTATCAATCAGCCCCAGCATTTT. This gives the protein CASSRTGSSINQPQHF.

The chain uses TRBV19 and TRBJ2-4; D assignment may be TRBD1 or TRBD2 (5 bases each). The length of the CDR3 is 17 residues. V lost 7 bases and J lost 1, with 20 bases in between. Germline assignment: CDR1 LNHDA and CDR2 SQIVND (reference sequence). The CDR3, as DNA: TGTGCCAGTATGAAAGTGGGTGGGGGAGCGGCCAAAAACATTCAGTACTTC. It is translated as CASMKVGGGAAKNIQYF.

CDR3 amino acids: CASSAALGQRNTEAFF. CDR3 sequence (DNA): TGTGCCAGCAGTGCAGCCCTGGGGCAGAGGAACACTGAAGCTTTCTTT. The gene calls are TRBV28 and TRBJ1-1; TRBD1 is a possible D gene (5 bases). The CDR3 loop spans 16 amino acids. Germline V gene data show CDR1 as MDHEN and CDR2 as SYDVKM. The V and J ends lost 5 bases and 1 base respectively, with 17 bases between them.

The chain couples TRBV29-1 to TRBJ1-1, with unresolved D. The germline V and J ends were trimmed by 5 bases and 0 bases, with 10 bases remaining between them. CDR1 is SQVTM and CDR2 is ANQGSEA in the germline V gene. This CDR3 spans 13 amino acids. The CDR3 coding sequence is TGCAGCGTTTCCCGGATTATGAACACTGAAGCTTTCTTT. This codes for CSVSRIMNTEAFF.

With respect to this clone: The identical CDR3 is also encoded by other nucleotide sequences in the sample. The V and J genes are TRBV28 and TRBJ1-1; D remains unclear. Germline assignment: CDR1 MDHEN and CDR2 SYDVKM. V lost 6 bases and J lost 5, with 7 bases in between. This CDR3 contains 11 residues. This chain's CDR3 is CASRVRTEAFF. In nucleotides, the CDR3 is TGTGCCAGCAGGGTCAGGACTGAAGCTTTCTTT.

The rearrangement uses TRBV28 and TRBJ1-6; D possibly corresponds to TRBD1 (6 bases). Germline-derived CDR1 and CDR2 are MDHEN and SYDVKM. V shed 4 bases and J shed 7 bases, with 23 bases lying between them. The CDR3 sequence is 18 residues long. The CDR3 protein is CASSSSAGGQQANSPLHF. In nucleotides, the CDR3 is TGTGCCAGCAGTTCCTCCGCCGGGGGCCAACAGGCGAATTCACCCCTCCACTTT.

The chain couples TRBV2 to TRBJ1-3; the D is unclear. Germline values: CDR1 SNHLY, CDR2 FYNNEI. The CDR3 spans 14 residues. V gave up 6 bases and J gave up 3 bases, with 12 bases separating them. CDR3 sequence: CASSEAGVGNTIYF. The CDR3 DNA sequence: TGTGCCAGCAGCGAGGCCGGGGTTGGAAACACCATATATTTT.

This clone was seen just once. The chain carries TRBV28 and TRBJ1-2; weak D call: TRBD1 (5 bases). Germline V gene lookup returns CDR1 MDHEN and CDR2 SYDVKM. The CDR3 is 15 amino acids. V lost 5 bases and J 0 bases, leaving 13 bases between the germline ends. CDR3 DNA sequence: TGTGCCAGCAGTCTGCCACTCAGGGCTAACTATGGCTACACCTTC. Translated, it gives CASSLPLRANYGYTF.

The chain uses TRBV5-4 and TRBJ2-1; D possibly corresponds to TRBD1 (6 bases). V lost 0 bases and J 2 bases, leaving 9 bases between the germline ends. CDR3 length: 15 amino acids. Looked up from germline, CDR1 is SGHNT and CDR2 is YYREEE (reference sequence). CDR3 nucleotide sequence: TGTGCCAGCAGCTTGGCACAGGGACCCTACAATGAGCAGTTCTTC. It codes for CASSLAQGPYNEQFF.

The chain couples TRBV7-2 to TRBJ2-5; TRBD2 matches at 14 bases. V shed 5 bases and J 7 bases; nucleotides not matched to a gene: 9. The CDR3 runs to 16 residues. The germline V gene has CDR1 SGHTA and CDR2 FQGNSA. The CDR3 reads CASSTQGTSGGRTQYF. CDR3 DNA sequence: TGTGCCAGCAGCACCCAAGGGACTAGCGGGGGCAGGACCCAGTACTTC.

This rearrangement joins TRBV11-2 to TRBJ2-7, with 15 bases aligning to TRBD2. Germline V CDR1 and CDR2: SGHAT, FQNNGV. J lost 0 bases, V lost 3 bases, and 9 bases had no gene match. The CDR3 runs to 19 residues. The CDR3 coding sequence is TGTGCCAGCAGCTTCAAGACGGGGACTAGCGGGAGGAACTCCTACGAGCAGTACTTC. This encodes CASSFKTGTSGRNSYEQYF.

V usage is TRBV6-5 and J usage is TRBJ1-5; D unresolved. Trimming pared 0 bases from V and 4 bases from J, leaving 10 bases between. CDR1 and CDR2 (germline): MNHEY, SVGAGI. The CDR3 spans 15 residues. For the CDR3, the DNA is TGTGCCAGCAGTTACTCGGGAACAAAAAATCAGCCCCAGCATTTT. Protein product: CASSYSGTKNQPQHF.

The chain is built from TRBV9 and TRBJ1-1; 9 positions agree with TRBD1. Germline V gives CDR1 SGDLS, CDR2 YYNGEE. V lost 3 bases, J lost 1 base, and 4 bases stayed unmatched. CDR3 size: 15 residues. The CDR3 loop reads CASSARDRENTEAFF. The CDR3 DNA reads as TGTGCCAGCAGCGCCAGGGACAGGGAGAACACTGAAGCTTTCTTT.

V usage is TRBV19 and J usage is TRBJ2-1; 8 nucleotides line up with TRBD2. The ends lost 3 bases at V and 12 bases at J; junction bases unmatched: 7. The CDR3 spans 13 residues. CDR1 and CDR2 from the germline V gene are LNHDA and SQIVND (reference sequence). The CDR3 spells CASSIRREARQFF. In DNA form, the CDR3 reads TGTGCCAGTAGTATTCGGCGGGAGGCCAGGCAGTTCTTC.

This clone occurred a few times. The chain links TRBV19 to TRBJ1-3; TRBD1 matches at 8 bases. The CDR3 extends over 16 amino acids. With V trimmed by 4 bases and J by 0 bases, 5 bases remained unmatched. From germline, CDR1 is LNHDA and CDR2 SQIVND (reference sequence). As DNA, the CDR3 is TGTGCCAGTAGTAAGACAGGGGCCTTCTCTGGAAACACCATATATTTT. This translates into CASSKTGAFSGNTIYF.

As regards this clone: The same CDR3 can be traced to other DNA sequences in this sample. The genes are TRBV20-1 and TRBJ2-3; no definite D call. The V end was cut by 5 bases, the J end by 5 bases, with 8 bases between. CDR1 and CDR2 from the germline V gene are DFQATT and SNEGSKA (reference sequence). The CDR3 has 11 residues. The DNA of the CDR3 is TGCAGTGCTCGGTGGGGAGATACGCAGTATTTT. Translation: CSARWGDTQYF.

The chain recombines TRBV11-2 with TRBJ2-7, with D perhaps matching TRBD1 or TRBD2 (7 bases each). The CDR3 covers 14 residues. Trimming shortened V by 5 bases and J by 11 bases, and 22 bases separated the two germline ends. Germline V gene lookup returns CDR1 SGHAT and CDR2 FQNNGV. The CDR3 DNA is TGTGCCAGCAGCCCCCTTGGGGAGGGCACAGGGGAGTACTTC. Its translation: CASSPLGEGTGEYF.

The J gene is TRBJ2-7, the V gene TRBV7-2, with D possibly being TRBD1 or TRBD2 (5 bases each). The germline gives CDR1 SGHTA, CDR2 FQGNSA. V shed 4 bases and J shed 7 bases, with 11 bases lying between them. The CDR3 totals 12 residues. This chain's CDR3 is CASSSDWGEQYF. CDR3 DNA: TGTGCCAGCAGCTCGGACTGGGGGGAGCAGTACTTC.

Comment on this clone: Different DNA sequences within this sample yield the same CDR3. The V and J genes are TRBV15 and TRBJ1-4, with D maybe TRBD1 (5 bases). V lost 0 bases to trimming and J lost 8 bases, with 7 bases between them. CDR1 and CDR2 (germline): LNHNV, YYDKDF (reference sequence). The CDR3 has 13 residues. The CDR3 sequence: CATSREGGEKLFF. The CDR3 coding sequence is TGTGCCACCAGCAGAGAGGGGGGGGAAAAACTGTTTTTT.

The V and J genes are TRBV7-2 and TRBJ2-7; 8 bases align to TRBD1. This CDR3 has 14 residues. Trimming took 5 bases from V and 3 from J; bases not matched to a gene: 6. Germline V CDR1 and CDR2: SGHTA, FQGNSA. The CDR3 here is CASSPTDRVYEQYF. CDR3 DNA sequence: TGTGCCAGCAGCCCGACGGACAGGGTCTACGAGCAGTACTTC.

V gene TRBV19 combines with J gene TRBJ2-1; tentatively, D is TRBD2 (5 bases). The CDR3 extends over 15 amino acids. Germline V gene data show CDR1 as LNHDA and CDR2 as SQIVND (reference sequence). Trimming left V 4 bases short and J 9 bases short, with 19 bases between. The chain's CDR3 is CASSTEAVGAGEQFF. In nucleotides, the CDR3 is TGTGCCAGTAGTACGGAGGCAGTGGGTGCTGGTGAGCAGTTCTTC.

This clone was detected once. The V and J genes are TRBV7-3 and TRBJ2-1, with D perhaps assigned TRBD1 or TRBD2 (5 bases each). The CDR3 is made up of 13 amino acids. V lost 2 bases and J lost 9, with 11 bases in between. CDR1 SGHTA and CDR2 FQGTGA come from the germline V gene. The CDR3 DNA reads as TGTGCCAGCAGCTTAGGGACCCCCCCTGAGCAGTTCTTC. This translates into CASSLGTPPEQFF.